This T cell receptor beta chain was recorded in a study of breast tumors, draining lymph nodes, adjacent tissues. Study findings and constraints: Tumor TCR diversity was below lymph nodes but above nontumor tissue.

The lymph nodes were axillary draining lymph nodes from breast cancer patients. From the multiplex PCR reads, TCRdb called clonotypes with MiXCR, one entry per CDR3 protein. Among some 200,000 distinct CDR3 sequences listed, 31% were seen once. The CDR3 loop spans 17 amino acids. Losses at the gene ends were 4 bases for V and 5 bases for J; bases not matched to a gene: 9. Germline V CDR1 and CDR2: SGHRS, YFSETQ. This clonotype showed up many times. The antigen is unknown. Sample: axillary lymph node tissue. This receptor was identified in a female donor with breast cancer. Some clones in this sample may be carry-over from other donors' samples. This chain joins TRBV5-1 and TRBJ2-5, with TRBD2 matching over 15 bases. The CDR3 region is CASSPGTSGGYGETQYF. CDR3 DNA sequence: TGCGCCAGCAGCCCCGGGACTAGCGGGGGGTATGGGGAGACCCAGTACTTC.